One and the same sample provided the 16 T cell receptor beta chains below, sequenced in a study of identical twins. TCRdb fed the 5' RACE reads into MiXCR, producing one record per CDR3 protein. The sample shows just over 450,000 distinct CDR3 sequences, 14% of them seen only once. The data also belong to a second study, concerning yellow fever vaccine responses in identical twins.

The source material was CD4+ T cells sorted from blood. These receptors were obtained from a woman aged 18-35 years in good health.

This clonotype was counted between two and nine times. Written as DNA, the CDR3 is TGTGCCAGCAGCGTTGGCGGATCTGGGGCTGGAAACACCATATATTTT. Its translation: CASSVGGSGAGNTIYF. V gene TRBV5-4 combines with J gene TRBJ1-3, with D uncertain. Germline values: CDR1 SGHNT, CDR2 YYREEE (reference sequence). The CDR3 extends over 16 amino acids. V lost 4 bases and J lost 2, with 16 bases in between.

A few counts support this clonotype. The chain has TRBV12-3 or TRBV12-4 and TRBJ1-6, with unresolved D. CDR3 length: 16 amino acids. Trimming shortened V by 3 bases and J by 7 bases, and 16 bases separated the two germline ends. The CDR3 is CASSFRGKSGNSPLHF. Here the CDR3 DNA reads TGTGCCAGCAGTTTTCGGGGAAAATCAGGAAATTCACCCCTCCACTTT.

V is TRBV28 and J is TRBJ2-7; the D gene is possibly TRBD2 (6 bases). The CDR3 is made up of 13 amino acids. Deletions cut 6 bases from V and 6 bases from J, with 15 bases between. The germline V gene has CDR1 MDHEN and CDR2 SYDVKM. CDR3 sequence: CASSLWDFSEQYF. CDR3 nucleotide sequence: TGTGCCAGCAGCTTGTGGGACTTTAGCGAGCAGTACTTC.

The chain has TRBV15 and TRBJ2-5, with 10 bases identical to TRBD2. Germline V gene sequence: CDR1 LNHNV, CDR2 YYDKDF (reference sequence). This CDR3 region has 15 residues. V lost 3 bases and J lost 3; bases outside the gene matches: 4. CDR3 residues: CATSRTSGWKETQYF. The CDR3 coding sequence is TGTGCCACCAGCAGGACTAGCGGGTGGAAAGAGACCCAGTACTTC.

The chain uses TRBV18 and TRBJ2-5; D uncertain. V lost 3 bases and J lost 2, with 7 bases in between. Germline CDR1 is KGHSH and CDR2 is LQKENI. The CDR3 loop spans 13 amino acids. DNA for the CDR3: TGTGCCAGCTCACCGGTCCTACAAGAGACCCAGTACTTC. Its translation: CASSPVLQETQYF.

This clonotype has more than one count but fewer than ten. The gene calls are TRBV11-2 and TRBJ2-1, with D possibly called TRBD1 or TRBD2 (6 bases each). CDR3 size: 17 residues. Deletions cut 7 bases from V and 0 bases from J, with 19 bases between. Per germline, CDR1 SGHAT and CDR2 FQNNGV. This CDR3 reads CASTSSGAASSYNEQFF. In DNA form, the CDR3 reads TGTGCCAGCACCTCCTCGGGGGCGGCTAGCTCCTACAATGAGCAGTTCTTC. Based on the CDR3 plus reference TRBV11-2 and TRBJ2-1, the full variable domain is EAGVAQSPRYKIIEKRQSVAFWCNPISGHATLYWYQQILGQGPKLLIQFQNNGVVDDSQLPKDRFSAERLKGVDSTLKIQPAKLEDSAVYLCASTSSGAASSYNEQFFGPGTRLTVL.

V usage is TRBV7-9 and J usage is TRBJ2-5; tentative D call: TRBD2 (5 bases). This CDR3 has 15 amino acids. Germline-derived CDR1 and CDR2 are SEHNR and FQNEAQ (reference sequence). The V end lost 1 base, the J end lost 2 bases, and 11 bases lay between the germline ends. As DNA, the CDR3 is TGTGCCAGCAGCTTAGGAGAAGCGGTGCAAGAGACCCAGTACTTC. This encodes CASSLGEAVQETQYF.

The V gene is TRBV7-4, the J gene TRBJ2-5; D is possibly TRBD1 or TRBD2 (6 bases each). V dropped 9 bases and J dropped 2 bases, with 16 bases sitting between them. This CDR3 has 14 amino acids. Germline V lookup: CDR1 SGHVT, CDR2 SQSDAQ. This CDR3 reads CARTKGGCQETQYF. CDR3 DNA sequence: TGTGCCAGGACGAAGGGGGGTTGTCAAGAGACCCAGTACTTC.

V gene TRBV7-6 combines with J gene TRBJ1-3, with 12 bases identical to TRBD1. After removal of 5 bases from V and 6 bases from J, the junction contained 5 bases not matched to a gene. The CDR3 covers 15 residues. In germline, CDR1 is SGHVS, CDR2 FNYEAQ. The CDR3 region has the DNA TGTGCCAGCAGCCCGGGACAGGGGGCAGAAAACACCATATATTTT. Residues: CASSPGQGAENTIYF.

Only a few counts were recorded for this clonotype. This sequence joins TRBV9 and TRBJ1-2; TRBD1 matches at 7 bases. Germline lookup yields CDR1 SGDLS and CDR2 YYNGEE. The CDR3 consists of 15 residues. V was pared by 4 bases and J by 2 bases, with 8 bases of the junction left unmatched. CDR3 in DNA: TGTGCCAGCAGCCGACTACAGGGGACGAACTATGGCTACACCTTC. Its protein is CASSRLQGTNYGYTF. Full variable domain (outside the CDR3, taken from reference TRBV9 and TRBJ1-2): DSGVTQTPKHLITATGQRVTLRCSPRSGDLSVYWYQQSLDQGLQFLIQYYNGEERAKGNILERFSAQQFPDLHSELNLSSLELGDSALYFCASSRLQGTNYGYTFGSGTRLTVV.

This clonotype occurred a few times. This chain uses TRBV6-5 with TRBJ2-5; weak D call: TRBD1 (6 bases). The length of the CDR3 is 18 residues. Germline V CDR1 and CDR2: MNHEY, SVGAGI. V gave up 0 bases and J gave up 5 bases, with 22 bases separating them. The CDR3 DNA is TGTGCCAGCAGTTACTCCCCCCGCGCACAGGGTAAATTCGAGACCCAGTACTTC. This codes for CASSYSPRAQGKFETQYF.

V gene TRBV12-3 or TRBV12-4 combines with J gene TRBJ1-1; TRBD1 matches 9 bases. Unmatched junction bases numbered 11, after V lost 6 bases and J lost 0 bases. This CDR3 contains 17 residues. CDR3 sequence (DNA): TGTGCCAGCAGCAAATCCGGGACAGGGCGTTTGAACACTGAAGCTTTCTTT. Protein product: CASSKSGTGRLNTEAFF.

This clonotype was counted once. The chain carries TRBV11-3 and TRBJ2-2; 8 nucleotides line up with TRBD1. This CDR3 contains 16 residues. Germline CDR1 reads SGHNT; CDR2 reads YENEEA. The V segment lost 5 bases and the J segment 4 bases; nucleotides outside the gene matches: 9. The CDR3 DNA follows: TGTGCCAGCAGCCCGGAAGGACAGGGAGGCACCGGGGAGCTGTTTTTT. It translates to CASSPEGQGGTGELFF.

This clonotype came up a few times. The rearrangement uses TRBV6-5 and TRBJ2-3; TRBD2 matches 11 bases. The ends lost 0 bases at V and 6 bases at J; junction bases unmatched: 11. Germline V gene data show CDR1 as MNHEY and CDR2 as SVGAGI. The CDR3 contains 18 residues. The CDR3 coding sequence is TGTGCCAGCAGTTACTCGGCCTTAGCGGGGGGGCTACTGGATACGCAGTATTTT. It codes for CASSYSALAGGLLDTQYF.

At least ten counts were recorded for this clonotype. The chain has TRBV10-3 and TRBJ2-3; a possible D gene is TRBD1 (6 bases). This CDR3 has 15 residues. V dropped 4 bases and J dropped 0 bases, with 11 bases sitting between them. Germline lookup yields CDR1 ENHRY and CDR2 SYGVKD. The CDR3 DNA reads as TGTGCCATCAGTGGGAGGACAGCGAGCACAGATACGCAGTATTTT. Translated, it gives CAISGRTASTDTQYF.

The sample holds a few counts of this clonotype. The chain joins TRBV10-3 to TRBJ2-1, with 9 bases identical to TRBD2. Trimming took 2 bases from V and 8 from J; bases not matched to a gene: 13. Germline values: CDR1 ENHRY, CDR2 SYGVKD. CDR3 length equals 17 residues. The CDR3 reads CAISEAPRGGREDEQFF. Here the CDR3 DNA reads TGTGCCATCAGTGAGGCCCCTAGGGGCGGGAGGGAGGATGAGCAGTTCTTC.